This TCR beta chain derives from a study of T-cell reconstitution after alpha-beta-depleted transplantation in children. Findings of the study overall: Elevated TCRbeta diversity at day 60 was traced, in some patients, to surviving recipient T cells and thymic progenitors. Newly produced T cells mostly accounted for T-cell counts and diversity one year post-transplant. Reportedly, alpha-beta T cells present about two months post-transplant originated from several hundred expanded clones of graft origin.

The V and J ends lost 5 bases and 11 bases respectively, with 16 bases between them. Germline CDR1 and CDR2: MDHEN and SYDVKM. The CDR3 length is 13 residues. A library of TCRbeta sequences, prepared with unique molecular identifiers, was generated. TCRdb reanalysed the PCR reads using MiXCR and keeps one entry per CDR3 protein. The table records a few hundred thousand distinct CDR3 sequences, 10% to 15% of them present only once. With regard to this clonotype: Its antigen is unknown.

The sample in question was PBMCs, mostly from graft donor cells, obtained 360 days after TCRalphabeta/CD19-depleted stem cell transplant. The V call is TRBV28, the J call TRBJ2-1; D unclear. This sequence was found in a male patient aged 10 to 17 who had a stem cell transplant for acute myeloid leukemia, so the T cells may come from the graft donor. The chain's CDR3 is CASSNNPGFKQFF. CDR3 sequence (DNA): TGTGCCAGCAGTAACAACCCCGGTTTTAAGCAGTTCTTC.